The source of this T cell receptor beta chain is a study of blood T cell repertoires in COVID-19. Looking at the study overall: T cells, B-cell-depleted T cells, or PBMCs supplied cDNA or gDNA.

Germline lookup yields CDR1 SGHTA and CDR2 FQGTGA. CDR3 length: 15 residues. Trimming pared 0 bases from V and 3 bases from J, leaving 8 bases between. Profiled with immunoSEQ multiplex PCR; TCRdb holds only in-frame clones, not every one. Of roughly 180,000 clones in the sample, 75% to 90% are singletons; the top ten hold less than 9%. The receptor was isolated from an older woman with acute or convalescent COVID-19. Sequenced input: peripheral blood. This chain joins TRBV7-3 and TRBJ2-2; maybe TRBD2 (6 bases). This CDR3 reads CASSLTGGDTGELFF. CDR3 bases: TGTGCCAGCAGCTTAACCGGGGGAGACACCGGGGAGCTGTTTTTT.